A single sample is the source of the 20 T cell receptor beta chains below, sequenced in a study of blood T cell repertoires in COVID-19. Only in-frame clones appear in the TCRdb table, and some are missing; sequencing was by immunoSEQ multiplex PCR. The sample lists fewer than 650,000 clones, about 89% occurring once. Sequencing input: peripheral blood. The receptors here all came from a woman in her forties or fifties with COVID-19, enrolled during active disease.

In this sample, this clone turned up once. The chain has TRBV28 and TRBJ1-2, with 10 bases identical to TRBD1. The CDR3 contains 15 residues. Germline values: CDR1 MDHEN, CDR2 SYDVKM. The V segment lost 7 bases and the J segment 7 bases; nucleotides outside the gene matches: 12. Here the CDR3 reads CASTPGGQGLSGYTF. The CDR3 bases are TGTGCCAGCACCCCGGGGGGACAGGGGCTTAGTGGCTACACCTTC.

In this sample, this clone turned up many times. CDR3 DNA: TGCGCCAGCAGCCAAGGACTGCTAACCCACCCCTACAATGAGCAGTTCTTC. Protein: CASSQGLLTHPYNEQFF. The chain links TRBV4-1 to TRBJ2-1; no reliable D call. Germline V gene sequence: CDR1 MGHRA, CDR2 YSYEKL. Trimming took 1 base from V and 2 from J, leaving 15 bases between them. The CDR3 is 17 amino acids.

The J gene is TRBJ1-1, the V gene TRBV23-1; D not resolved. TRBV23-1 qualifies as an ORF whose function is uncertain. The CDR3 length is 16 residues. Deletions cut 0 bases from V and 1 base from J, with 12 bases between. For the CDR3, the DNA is TGCGCCAGCAGTCAATCTAGTGGACTGGAGAACACTGAAGCTTTCTTT. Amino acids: CASSQSSGLENTEAFF.

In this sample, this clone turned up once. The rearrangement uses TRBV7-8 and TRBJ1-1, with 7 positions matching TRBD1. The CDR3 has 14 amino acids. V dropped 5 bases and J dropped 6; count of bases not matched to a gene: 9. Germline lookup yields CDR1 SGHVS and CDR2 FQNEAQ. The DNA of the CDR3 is TGTGCCAGCAGCCAGGCCCGAACAGGGGCTGAAGCTTTCTTT. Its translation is CASSQARTGAEAFF.

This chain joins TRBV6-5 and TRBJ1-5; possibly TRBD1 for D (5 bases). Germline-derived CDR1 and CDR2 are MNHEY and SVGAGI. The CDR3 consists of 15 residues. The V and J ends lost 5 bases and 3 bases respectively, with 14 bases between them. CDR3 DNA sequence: TGTGCCAGCAGTCAGACGCAGGGCCACAATCAGCCCCAGCATTTT. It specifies CASSQTQGHNQPQHF.

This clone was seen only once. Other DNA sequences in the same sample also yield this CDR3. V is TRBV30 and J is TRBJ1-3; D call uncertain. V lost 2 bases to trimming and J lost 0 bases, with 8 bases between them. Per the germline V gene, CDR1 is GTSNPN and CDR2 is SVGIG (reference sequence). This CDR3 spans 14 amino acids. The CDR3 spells CAWSPGFSGNTIYF. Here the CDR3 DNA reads TGTGCCTGGAGTCCCGGTTTCTCTGGAAACACCATATATTTT.

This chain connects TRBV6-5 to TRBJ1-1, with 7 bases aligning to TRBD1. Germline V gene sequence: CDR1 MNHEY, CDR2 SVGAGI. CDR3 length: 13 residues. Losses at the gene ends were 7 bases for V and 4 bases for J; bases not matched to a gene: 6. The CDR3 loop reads CASTRAGGTEAFF. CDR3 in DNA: TGTGCCAGCACTAGAGCAGGGGGCACTGAAGCTTTCTTT.

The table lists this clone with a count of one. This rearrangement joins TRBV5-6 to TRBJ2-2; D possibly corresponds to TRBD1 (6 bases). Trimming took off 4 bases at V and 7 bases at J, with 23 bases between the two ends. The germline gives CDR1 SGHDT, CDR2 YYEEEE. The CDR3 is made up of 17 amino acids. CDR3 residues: CASSQQRRQEYCGELFF. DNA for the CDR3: TGTGCCAGCAGCCAACAAAGGAGACAGGAATATTGCGGGGAGCTGTTTTTT. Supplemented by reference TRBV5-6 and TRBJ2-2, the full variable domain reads DAGVTQSPTHLIKTRGQQVTLRCSPKSGHDTVSWYQQALGQGPQFIFQYYEEEERQRGNFPDRFSGHQFPNYSSELNVNALLLGDSALYLCASSQQRRQEYCGELFFGEGSRLTVL.

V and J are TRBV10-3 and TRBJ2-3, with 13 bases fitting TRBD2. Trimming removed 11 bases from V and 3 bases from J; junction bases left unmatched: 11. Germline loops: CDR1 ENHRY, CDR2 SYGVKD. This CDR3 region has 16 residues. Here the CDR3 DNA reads TGTGCCTCCCAGGGTAGGACTAGCGGGGGAACAGATACGCAGTATTTT. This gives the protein CASQGRTSGGTDTQYF.

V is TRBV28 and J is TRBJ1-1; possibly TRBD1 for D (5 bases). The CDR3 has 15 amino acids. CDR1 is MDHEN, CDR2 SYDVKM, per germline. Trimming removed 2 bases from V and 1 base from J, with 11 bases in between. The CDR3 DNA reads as TGTGCCAGCAGTTTACTCGGGGGAGAGAACACTGAAGCTTTCTTT. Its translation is CASSLLGGENTEAFF.

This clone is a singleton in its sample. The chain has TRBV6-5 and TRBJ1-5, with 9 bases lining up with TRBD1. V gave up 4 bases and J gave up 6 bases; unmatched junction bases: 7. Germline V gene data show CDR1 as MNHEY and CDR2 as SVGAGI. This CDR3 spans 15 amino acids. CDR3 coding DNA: TGTGCCAGCAGTTCCTCCAGACAGGGGGGTCAGCCCCAGCATTTT. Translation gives CASSSSRQGGQPQHF.

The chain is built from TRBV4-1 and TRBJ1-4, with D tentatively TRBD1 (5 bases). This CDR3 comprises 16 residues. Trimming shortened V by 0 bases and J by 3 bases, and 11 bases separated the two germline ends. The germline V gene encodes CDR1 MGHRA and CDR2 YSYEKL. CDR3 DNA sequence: TGCGCCAGCAGCCAAGATCCTGGGGCAGCTAATGAAAAACTGTTTTTT. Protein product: CASSQDPGAANEKLFF.

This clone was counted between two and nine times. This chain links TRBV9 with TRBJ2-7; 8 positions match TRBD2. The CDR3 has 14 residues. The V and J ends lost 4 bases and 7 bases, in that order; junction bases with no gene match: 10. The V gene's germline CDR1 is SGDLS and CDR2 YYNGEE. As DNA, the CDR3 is TGTGCCAGCAGCCCCGGGGGGGCCCATGGAGAGCAGTACTTC. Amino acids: CASSPGGAHGEQYF.

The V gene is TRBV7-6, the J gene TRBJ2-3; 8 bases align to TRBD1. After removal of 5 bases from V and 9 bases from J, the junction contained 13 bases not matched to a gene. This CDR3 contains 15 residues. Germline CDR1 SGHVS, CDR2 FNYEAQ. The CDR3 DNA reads TGTGCCAGCAGCCCCGGGACAGGAGACGCTTCGACGCAGTATTTT. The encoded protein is CASSPGTGDASTQYF.

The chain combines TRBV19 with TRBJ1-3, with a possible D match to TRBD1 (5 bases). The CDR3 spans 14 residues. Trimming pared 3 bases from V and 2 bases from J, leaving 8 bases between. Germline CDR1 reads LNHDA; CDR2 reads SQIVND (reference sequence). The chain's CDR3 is CASSIAGTGNTIYF. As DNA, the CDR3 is TGTGCCAGTAGTATTGCAGGGACTGGAAACACCATATATTTT.

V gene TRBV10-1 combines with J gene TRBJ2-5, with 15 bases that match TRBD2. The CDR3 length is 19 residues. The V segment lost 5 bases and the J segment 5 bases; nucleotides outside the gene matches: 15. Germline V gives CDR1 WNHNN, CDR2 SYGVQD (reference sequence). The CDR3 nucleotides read TGCGCCAGCAGTCCCTATGGACTAGCGGGGGGGCCTGGTGATGAGACCCAGTACTTC. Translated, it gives CASSPYGLAGGPGDETQYF.

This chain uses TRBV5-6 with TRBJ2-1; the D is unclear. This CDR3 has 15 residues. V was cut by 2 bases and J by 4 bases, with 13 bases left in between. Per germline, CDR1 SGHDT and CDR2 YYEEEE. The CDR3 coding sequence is TGTGCCAGCAGCTTATTACGAGCCCCTTACAATGAGCAGTTCTTC. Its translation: CASSLLRAPYNEQFF.

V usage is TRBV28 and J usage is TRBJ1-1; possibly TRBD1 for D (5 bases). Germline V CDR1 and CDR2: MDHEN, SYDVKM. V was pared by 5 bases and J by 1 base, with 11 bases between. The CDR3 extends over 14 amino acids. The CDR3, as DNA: TGTGCCAGCAGTCCCCAGGGTAGGAACACTGAAGCTTTCTTT. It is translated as CASSPQGRNTEAFF. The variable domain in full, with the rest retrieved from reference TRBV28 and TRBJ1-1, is DVKVTQSSRYLVKRTGEKVFLECVQDMDHENMFWYRQDPGLGLRLIYFSYDVKMKEKGDIPEGYSVSREKKERFSLILESASTNQTSMYLCASSPQGRNTEAFFGQGTRLTVV.

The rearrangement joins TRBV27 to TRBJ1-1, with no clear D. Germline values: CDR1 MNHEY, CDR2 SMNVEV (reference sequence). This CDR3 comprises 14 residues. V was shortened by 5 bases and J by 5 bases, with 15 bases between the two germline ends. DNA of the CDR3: TGTGCCAGCAGTCAATGGGAGACGGGTACTGAAGCTTTCTTT. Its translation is CASSQWETGTEAFF.

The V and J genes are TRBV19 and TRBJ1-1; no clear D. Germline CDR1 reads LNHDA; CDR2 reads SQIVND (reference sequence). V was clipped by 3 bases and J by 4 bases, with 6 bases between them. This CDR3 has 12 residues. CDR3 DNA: TGTGCCAGTAGTATTGTCCGCACTGAAGCTTTCTTT. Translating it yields CASSIVRTEAFF.